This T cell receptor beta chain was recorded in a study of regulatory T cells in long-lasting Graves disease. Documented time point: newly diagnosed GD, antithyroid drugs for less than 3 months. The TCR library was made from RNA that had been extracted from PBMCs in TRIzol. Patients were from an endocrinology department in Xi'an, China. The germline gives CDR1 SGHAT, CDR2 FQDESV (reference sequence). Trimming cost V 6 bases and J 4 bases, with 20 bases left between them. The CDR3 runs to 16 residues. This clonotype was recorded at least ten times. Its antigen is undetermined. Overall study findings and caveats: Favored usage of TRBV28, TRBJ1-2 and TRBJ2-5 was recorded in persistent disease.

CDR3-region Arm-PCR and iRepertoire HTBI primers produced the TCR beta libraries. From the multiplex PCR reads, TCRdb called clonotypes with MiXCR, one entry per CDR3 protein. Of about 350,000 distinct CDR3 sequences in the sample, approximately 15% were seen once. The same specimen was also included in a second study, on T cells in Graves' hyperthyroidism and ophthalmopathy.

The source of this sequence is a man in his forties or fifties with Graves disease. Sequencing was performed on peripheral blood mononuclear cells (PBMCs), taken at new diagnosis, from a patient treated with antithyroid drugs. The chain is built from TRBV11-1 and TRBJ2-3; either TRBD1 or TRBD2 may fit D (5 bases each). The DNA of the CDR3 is TGTGCCAGCAGGCCAGGGACCCTCTATACACCAGATACGCAGTATTTT. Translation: CASRPGTLYTPDTQYF.